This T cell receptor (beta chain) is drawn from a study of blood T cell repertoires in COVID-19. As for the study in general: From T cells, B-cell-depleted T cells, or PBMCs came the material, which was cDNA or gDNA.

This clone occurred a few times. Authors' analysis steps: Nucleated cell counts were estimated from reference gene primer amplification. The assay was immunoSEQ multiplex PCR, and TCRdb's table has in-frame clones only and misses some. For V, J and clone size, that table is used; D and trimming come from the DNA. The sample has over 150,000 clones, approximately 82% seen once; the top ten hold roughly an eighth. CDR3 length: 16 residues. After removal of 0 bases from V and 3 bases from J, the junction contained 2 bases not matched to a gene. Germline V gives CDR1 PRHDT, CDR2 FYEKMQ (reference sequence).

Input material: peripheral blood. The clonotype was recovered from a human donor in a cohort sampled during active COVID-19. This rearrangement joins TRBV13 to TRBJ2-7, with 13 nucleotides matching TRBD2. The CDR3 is CASSLGGLAGVYEQYF. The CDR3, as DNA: TGTGCCAGCAGCTTAGGCGGACTAGCGGGGGTCTACGAGCAGTACTTC.